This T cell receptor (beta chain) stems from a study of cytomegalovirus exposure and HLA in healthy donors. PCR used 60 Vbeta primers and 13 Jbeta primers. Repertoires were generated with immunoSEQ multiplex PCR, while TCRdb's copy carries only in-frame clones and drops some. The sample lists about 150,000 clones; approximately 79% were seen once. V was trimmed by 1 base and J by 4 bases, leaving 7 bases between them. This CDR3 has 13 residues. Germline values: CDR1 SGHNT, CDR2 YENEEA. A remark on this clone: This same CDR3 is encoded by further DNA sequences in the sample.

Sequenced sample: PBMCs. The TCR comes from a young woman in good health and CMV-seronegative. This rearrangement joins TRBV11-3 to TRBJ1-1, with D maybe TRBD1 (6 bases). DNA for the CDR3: TGTGCCAGCAGCTTAGGCAGGGGCACTGAAGCTTTCTTT. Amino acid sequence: CASSLGRGTEAFF.